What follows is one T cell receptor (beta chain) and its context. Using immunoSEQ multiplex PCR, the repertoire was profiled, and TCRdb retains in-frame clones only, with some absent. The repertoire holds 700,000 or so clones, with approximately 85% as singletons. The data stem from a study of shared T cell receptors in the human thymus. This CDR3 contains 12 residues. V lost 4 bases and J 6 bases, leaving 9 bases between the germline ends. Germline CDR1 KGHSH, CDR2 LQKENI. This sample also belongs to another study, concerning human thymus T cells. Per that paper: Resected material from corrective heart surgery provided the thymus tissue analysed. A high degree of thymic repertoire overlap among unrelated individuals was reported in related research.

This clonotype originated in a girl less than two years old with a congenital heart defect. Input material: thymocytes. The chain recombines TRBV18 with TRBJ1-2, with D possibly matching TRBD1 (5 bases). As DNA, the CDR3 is TGTGCCAGCTCACGACTAGGGGATGGCTACACCTTC. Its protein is CASSRLGDGYTF.